This TCR beta chain emerged from a study of T cells after yellow fever vaccination (dated by TCRdb to the late 2010s). In the study overall: The SMART-Seq v4 Ultra Low Input RNA kit was used to prepare libraries from fractions with low cell numbers. To follow T-cell clones before and after both primary and booster YFV17D yellow fever vaccination, bulk TCR alpha and beta repertoires underwent longitudinal sequencing. Two healthy male donors, one aged 18 to 30 and one aged 30 to 39 years, were included in the cohort. Blood was collected at multiple timepoints before and after primary and secondary immunization, and bulk PBMC replicates and cell subsets were isolated.

The research as a whole found: The secondary T-cell response was found to be weaker but faster than the primary response, with a peak reached on day 5 rather than on day 15. Because only a couple of donors were included in the study, the extent to which the findings can be generalized is limited. A small share of clonotypes was detected in both CD4 and CD8 compartments, with the overlap likely arising from convergent recombination. After the booster, most clones that had expanded after primary vaccination were detected again (around 95% of CD4 and around 88% of CD8), suggesting broad maintenance of memory. Because abundant contaminating clonotypes from the bulk population could be contained in FACS-sorted repertoires, computational filtering was required.

The germline V gene specifies SGHRS as CDR1 and YFSETQ as CDR2. At the junction V is shortened by 4 bases and J by 1 base; bases outside the gene matches: 9. The CDR3, from cysteine to phenylalanine, totals 16 residues. Only the CDR3 DNA is retained, 48 bases long and in frame from the first base. This clonotype was seen more than once but under ten times. Its specific antigen is unknown. No clone much larger than this one lies a single base away; base qualities are absent. Sequencing used an Illumina NovaSeq 6000. TCR cDNA was made using 5'RACE template switching, a step that added a universal primer site and unique molecular identifiers. cDNA synthesis was primed from both the TCR alpha and TCR beta constant segments. Libraries were amplified in two PCR steps, with sample barcodes and sequencing adapters added in the second step. Sequencing of the libraries was done on either Illumina HiSeq 2500 (2x100 bp) or NovaSeq (2x150 bp). In the paper's pipeline: Demultiplexing of reads and collapsing into UMI consensus sequences were performed with MIGEC, and V(D)J alignment was carried out with MiXCR. Vaccine-responding clonotypes were defined with edgeR using replicate PBMC samples, requiring FDR below 0.01 and a log2 fold change above 5 up to day 15. Bulk clonotypes were assigned CD4 or CD8 identity according to which sequenced CD4 or CD8 repertoire held them at higher abundance. TCRdb redid the processing of the public reads, applying fastp at Q25 and MiXCR, and retained in-frame beta chains. Records with the same CDR3 protein are collapsed into one entry carrying the most frequent genes and DNA. The V and J calls were not made by the authors but by TCRdb's processing. Across this sample there are just over 300,000 distinct CDR3 sequences, with roughly 4% seen only once. The ten largest clones capture around 20% of the sample.

Explained via the paper, the treatment or condition label denotes: live attenuated yellow fever vaccine strain. At each blood-draw timepoint, two biological replicates of bulk PBMCs were obtained. A standard Ficoll-Paque protocol was used to isolate PBMCs from peripheral blood. TriZol was used to extract RNA from bulk PBMCs, CD4 and CD8 fractions, and dextramer-positive and dextramer-negative fractions. The TCR comes from a young man who received the YFV17D yellow fever vaccine. Source: PBMCs, taken on the day of the yellow fever booster vaccination. The chain uses TRBV5-1 and TRBJ1-1, with 8 bases matching TRBD1. The DNA sequence is given as TGCGCCAGCAGCCCAGGGGGCGTAATGTGGAACACTGAAGCTTTCTTT. Translation gives CASSPGGVMWNTEAFF.